This TCR beta chain was profiled in a study of memory CD8 T cells in hepatitis C reinfection. Study as a whole: HCV reinfection: RNA-positive following two negative tests at least 60 days apart. Samples at peak reinfection came 3 to 8 weeks post-detection. Findings and caveats of the study: Only a few donors prevented definitive conclusions about public clonotypes.

The data were produced by immunoSEQ multiplex PCR, yet TCRdb's version contains in-frame clones alone and is incomplete. This table holds about 45,000 clones, approximately 88% found once. The germline CDR1 and CDR2 sequences are SGHTA and FQGNSA. This CDR3 has 14 residues. V gave up 4 bases and J gave up 4 bases, with 11 bases separating them. Time point reported: peak reinfection, 3 to 8 weeks after reinfection detection. Sorted cells were sequenced directly ex vivo without any in vitro expansion. At all three reinfection time points, viable CD3+ CD8+ CD45RO- cells from two donors served as controls. Comments on this clone: Its antigen is undetermined.

The sequence came from a man younger than 35 with hepatitis C virus infection. This chain joins TRBV7-2 and TRBJ1-5; D uncertain. Input material: naive CD8+ T cells sorted from blood. CDR3 loop: CASSYTGWNQPQHF. CDR3 nucleotide sequence: TGTGCCAGCAGCTACACCGGGTGGAATCAGCCCCAGCATTTT. Supplemented by reference TRBV7-2 and TRBJ1-5, the full variable domain reads GAGVSQSPSNKVTEKGKDVELRCDPISGHTALYWYRQSLGQGLEFLIYFQGNSAPDKSGLPSDRFSAERTGGSVSTLTIQRTQQEDSAVYLCASSYTGWNQPQHFGDGTRLSIL.